This T cell receptor beta chain was identified in a study of shared clonotypes between healthy human individuals. TCRdb keeps only in-frame clones here, not all; method: immunoSEQ multiplex PCR. Of 1 million to 1.3 million clones listed, 70% to 80% were seen once; the top ten hold roughly 0.55%. The CDR3 covers 14 residues. Germline V gene sequence: CDR1 SGHVS, CDR2 FQNEAQ. Trimming stripped 1 base from V and 1 base from J, with 4 bases between. Material: memory CD4+ T cells from PBMCs. As to subset: CD45RA-negative fraction. This TCR came from a young man in good health. Some clones in this sample may be carry-over from other donors' samples. The chain joins TRBV7-8 to TRBJ2-2; D is uncertain. CDR3 nucleotide sequence: TGTGCCAGCAGCTTAGAGCGGAACACCGGGGAGCTGTTTTTT. This translates into CASSLERNTGELFF.